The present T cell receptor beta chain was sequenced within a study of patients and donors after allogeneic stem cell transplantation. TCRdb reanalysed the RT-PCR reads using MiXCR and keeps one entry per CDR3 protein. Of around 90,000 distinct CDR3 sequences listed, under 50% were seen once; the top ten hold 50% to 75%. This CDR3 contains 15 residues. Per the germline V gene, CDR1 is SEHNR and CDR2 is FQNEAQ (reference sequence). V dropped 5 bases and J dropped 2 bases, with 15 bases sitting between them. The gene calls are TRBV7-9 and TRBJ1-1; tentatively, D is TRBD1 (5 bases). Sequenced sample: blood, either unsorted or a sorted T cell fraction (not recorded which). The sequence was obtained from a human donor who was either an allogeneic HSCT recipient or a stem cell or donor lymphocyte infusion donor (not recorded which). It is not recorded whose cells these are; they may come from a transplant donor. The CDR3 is CASSVPGPGNTEAFF. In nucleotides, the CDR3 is TGTGCCAGCAGCGTCCCGGGACCGGGTAACACTGAAGCTTTCTTT.